This entry describes one T cell receptor (beta chain). Its antigen is as yet unknown. This sample was taken from a study of blood T cells in healthy people across ages. General study results and limits: More naive CD4+ cells and higher diversity were found in long-lived than in aged donors.

Every donor contributed roughly 10 milliliters of peripheral blood by blood draw. A sample-barcoded 5' primer and a J-beta primer mix were used in a second PCR of roughly 7 to 11 cycles. Each CDR3 protein gets one entry after TCRdb re-called the 5' RACE reads with MiXCR. The data contain 1.8 million or so distinct CDR3 sequences, about two fifths of them singletons. The sample taken for sequencing was blood. The receptor comes from a human donor in good health.

The CDR3 loop reads CASSPASGDRGPYEQYF. The CDR3 DNA follows: TGTGCCAGCAGCCCCGCGTCGGGGGACAGAGGTCCCTACGAGCAGTACTTC. This sequence joins TRBV13 and TRBJ2-7, with D possibly being TRBD1 (7 bases). The CDR3 contains 17 residues. The germline V and J ends were trimmed by 5 bases and 2 bases, with 22 bases remaining between them. CDR1 and CDR2 (germline): PRHDT, FYEKMQ (reference sequence).